This T cell receptor beta chain was sequenced in a study of shared clonotypes between healthy human individuals. On the study more broadly: Samples came from two female and a few male donors aged 18 to 49. A donor's plate count was three for CD4 naive and three for CD4 memory; CD8 naive had two and CD8 memory one. Regarding the study as a whole: Shared across a handful of donors were 4% to 5% of the naive CD4 clonotypes.

Measured with immunoSEQ multiplex PCR; TCRdb has only the in-frame clones, and not every one. Seen here are around 2,000,000 clones, approximately 95% observed once, and the top ten hold around 1.1%. Germline CDR1 SGHAT, CDR2 FQNNGV. The CDR3 has 15 residues. V lost 4 bases to trimming and J lost 2 bases; unmatched junction nucleotides: 4. Turning to this clone: Its antigen is as yet unknown.

Positive CCR7 selection of CD45RO-negative cells yielded the naive CD8 cells, and terminally differentiated effector memory CD45RA+ cells were excluded. Every donor was a Caucasian adult from Nashville, Tennessee. This sequence originates from a man between 18 and 35 years old in good health. The sample consisted of naive CD8+ T cells sorted from blood. The chain is built from TRBV11-2 and TRBJ2-7, with TRBD1 matching 11 bases. The CDR3 loop reads CASSWRTGGPYEQYF. CDR3 coding DNA: TGTGCCAGCAGCTGGAGGACAGGGGGCCCCTACGAGCAGTACTTC.